The rows below give T cell receptor beta chains drawn from one sample of a study of T cell responses to AZD1222 COVID-19 vaccine. Repertoires were generated with immunoSEQ multiplex PCR, while TCRdb's copy carries only in-frame clones and drops some. The table shows about 62,000 clones, with more than 70% occurring only once. The sample was peripheral blood, taken on day 0 of AZD1222 vaccination. The receptors were gathered from an adult in good health. Both conserved end residues are part of each CDR3. D genes are given only for firm matches. Size tells how often a clone was seen (once, few, many) or the class of an expanded clone, and some rows leave it out.

D gene: -
V gene: TRBV27
J gene: TRBJ2-7
clone size: -
CDR3 protein: CASSLGRLFSYEQYF

D gene: -
V gene: TRBV29-1
J gene: TRBJ2-6
clone size: -
CDR3 protein: CSVSGDRYSGANVLTF

D gene: -
V gene: TRBV11-2
J gene: TRBJ2-1
clone size: -
CDR3 protein: CASSLVRGSLGSYNEQFF

D gene: TRBD1
V gene: TRBV7-7
J gene: TRBJ2-7
clone size: -
CDR3 protein: CASSPGDREHEQYF

D gene: -
V gene: TRBV5-1
J gene: TRBJ2-1
clone size: -
CDR3 protein: CASMVPFPGNEQFF

D gene: -
V gene: TRBV18
J gene: TRBJ1-1
clone size: few
CDR3 protein: CASSRQNTEAFF

D gene: -
V gene: TRBV6-6
J gene: TRBJ2-5
clone size: -
CDR3 protein: CASSPYTYTGNQETQYF

D gene: -
V gene: TRBV7-3
J gene: TRBJ2-2
clone size: -
CDR3 protein: CASSSRTTNTGELFF

D gene: -
V gene: TRBV24-1
J gene: TRBJ2-1
clone size: -
CDR3 protein: CATSEPSFGEQFF

D gene: -
V gene: TRBV10-1
J gene: TRBJ1-2
clone size: -
CDR3 protein: CASSEAGREYGYTF

D gene: -
V gene: TRBV4-2
J gene: TRBJ2-5
clone size: -
CDR3 protein: CASSQDTVGTQYF

D gene: TRBD1
V gene: TRBV29-1
J gene: TRBJ1-1
clone size: -
CDR3 protein: CSVEDLQGNYPSF

D gene: -
V gene: TRBV18
J gene: TRBJ2-3
clone size: -
CDR3 protein: CASSFEGDTQYF

D gene: -
V gene: TRBV24-1
J gene: TRBJ1-1
clone size: -
CDR3 protein: CATSSGATEAFF

D gene: -
V gene: TRBV27
J gene: TRBJ2-7
clone size: -
CDR3 protein: CASSLNRVEQYF

D gene: -
V gene: TRBV29-1
J gene: TRBJ2-5
clone size: once
CDR3 protein: CSVGGRSGETQYF

D gene: -
V gene: TRBV12-3/TRBV12-4
J gene: TRBJ1-1
clone size: -
CDR3 protein: CASSFDSTTEAFF

D gene: -
V gene: TRBV13
J gene: TRBJ2-5
clone size: -
CDR3 protein: CASHRSSGETQYF

D gene: TRBD2
V gene: TRBV7-9
J gene: TRBJ2-1
clone size: -
CDR3 protein: CASSLASGGPNEQFF

D gene: -
V gene: TRBV6-2/TRBV6-3
J gene: TRBJ2-3
clone size: -
CDR3 protein: CASSYWGSGTDTQYF

D gene: -
V gene: TRBV6-5
J gene: TRBJ2-2
clone size: -
CDR3 protein: CASFAGGLVTGELFF

D gene: -
V gene: TRBV7-9
J gene: TRBJ1-1
clone size: -
CDR3 protein: CAGGGRNTEAFF

D gene: -
V gene: TRBV7-9
J gene: TRBJ2-3
clone size: -
CDR3 protein: CASSRTASTDTQYF

D gene: -
V gene: TRBV19
J gene: TRBJ2-1
clone size: -
CDR3 protein: CASSLSASSYNEQFF

D gene: -
V gene: TRBV29-1
J gene: TRBJ2-3
clone size: -
CDR3 protein: CSVAGGSDTDTQYF

D gene: TRBD1
V gene: TRBV27
J gene: TRBJ2-7
clone size: -
CDR3 protein: CASSSGQGRTYEQYF

D gene: -
V gene: TRBV7-2
J gene: TRBJ1-1
clone size: few
CDR3 protein: CASSSQGRTEAFF

D gene: -
V gene: TRBV3-1/TRBV3-2
J gene: TRBJ1-2
clone size: -
CDR3 protein: CASSYTTRGYTF

D gene: -
V gene: TRBV7-9
J gene: TRBJ2-1
clone size: -
CDR3 protein: CASSLAALDSSVNEQFF

D gene: -
V gene: TRBV5-1
J gene: TRBJ2-7
clone size: -
CDR3 protein: CASSLQGDYEQYF

D gene: -
V gene: TRBV14
J gene: TRBJ1-1
clone size: -
CDR3 protein: CASSQDIRGEAFF